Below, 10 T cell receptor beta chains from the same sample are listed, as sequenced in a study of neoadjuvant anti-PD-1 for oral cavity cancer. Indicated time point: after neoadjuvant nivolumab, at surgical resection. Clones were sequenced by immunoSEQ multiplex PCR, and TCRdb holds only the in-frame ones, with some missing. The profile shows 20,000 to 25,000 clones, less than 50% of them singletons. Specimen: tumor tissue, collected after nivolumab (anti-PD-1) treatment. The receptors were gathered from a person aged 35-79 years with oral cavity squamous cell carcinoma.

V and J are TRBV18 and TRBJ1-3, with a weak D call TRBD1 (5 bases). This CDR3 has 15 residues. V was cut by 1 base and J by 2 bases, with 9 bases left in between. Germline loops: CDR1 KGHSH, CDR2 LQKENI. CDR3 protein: CASSPQGTAGNTIYF. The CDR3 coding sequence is TGTGCCAGCTCACCACAGGGGACGGCTGGAAACACCATATATTTT.

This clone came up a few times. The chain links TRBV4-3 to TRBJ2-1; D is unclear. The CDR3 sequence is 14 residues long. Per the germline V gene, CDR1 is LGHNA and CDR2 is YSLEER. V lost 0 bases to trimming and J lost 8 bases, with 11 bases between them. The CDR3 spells CASSQDSDDDEQFF. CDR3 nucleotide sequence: TGCGCCAGCAGCCAAGACTCAGACGATGATGAGCAGTTCTTC.

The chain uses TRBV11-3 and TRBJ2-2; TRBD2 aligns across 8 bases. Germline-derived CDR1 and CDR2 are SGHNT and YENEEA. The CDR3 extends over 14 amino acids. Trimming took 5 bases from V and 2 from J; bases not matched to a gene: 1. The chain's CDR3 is CASSTSGNTGELFF. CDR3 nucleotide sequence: TGTGCCAGCAGCACTAGCGGTAACACCGGGGAGCTGTTTTTT. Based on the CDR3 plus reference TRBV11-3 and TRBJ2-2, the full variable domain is EAGVVQSPRYKIIEKKQPVAFWCNPISGHNTLYWYLQNLGQGPELLIRYENEEAVDDSQLPKDRFSAERLKGVDSTLKIQPAELGDSAVYLCASSTSGNTGELFFGEGSRLTVL.

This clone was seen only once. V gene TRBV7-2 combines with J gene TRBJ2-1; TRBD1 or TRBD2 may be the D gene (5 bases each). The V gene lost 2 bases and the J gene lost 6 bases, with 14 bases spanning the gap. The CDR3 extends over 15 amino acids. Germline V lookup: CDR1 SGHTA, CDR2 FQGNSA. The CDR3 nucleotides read TGTGCCAGCAGCTTAAATGGGGGTGGGGGCAATGAGCAGTTCTTC. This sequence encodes CASSLNGGGGNEQFF.

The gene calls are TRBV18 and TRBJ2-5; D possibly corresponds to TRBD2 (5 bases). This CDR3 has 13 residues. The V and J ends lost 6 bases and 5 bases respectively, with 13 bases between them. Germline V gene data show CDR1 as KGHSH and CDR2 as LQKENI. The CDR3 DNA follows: TGTGCCAGCTCCCCGGGGTTTGGGGAGACCCAGTACTTC. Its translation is CASSPGFGETQYF.

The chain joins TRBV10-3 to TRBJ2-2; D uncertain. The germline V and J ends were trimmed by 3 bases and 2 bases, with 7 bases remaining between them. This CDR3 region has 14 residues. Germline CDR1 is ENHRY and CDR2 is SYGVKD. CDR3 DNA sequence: TGTGCCATCAGTGAAAATCCAAACACCGGGGAGCTGTTTTTT. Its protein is CAISENPNTGELFF.

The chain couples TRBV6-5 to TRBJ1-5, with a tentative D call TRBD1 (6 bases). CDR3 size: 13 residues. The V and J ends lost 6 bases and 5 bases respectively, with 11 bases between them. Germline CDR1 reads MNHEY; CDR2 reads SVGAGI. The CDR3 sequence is CASRPNRDQPQHF. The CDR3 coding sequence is TGTGCCAGCAGGCCGAACAGGGATCAGCCCCAGCATTTT.

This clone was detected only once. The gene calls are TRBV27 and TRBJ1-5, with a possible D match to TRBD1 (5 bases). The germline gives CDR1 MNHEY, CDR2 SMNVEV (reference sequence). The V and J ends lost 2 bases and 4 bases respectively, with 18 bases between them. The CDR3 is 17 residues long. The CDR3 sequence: CASSLGAGAGRNQPQHF. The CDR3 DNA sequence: TGTGCCAGCAGTTTAGGTGCTGGGGCAGGTAGAAATCAGCCCCAGCATTTT.

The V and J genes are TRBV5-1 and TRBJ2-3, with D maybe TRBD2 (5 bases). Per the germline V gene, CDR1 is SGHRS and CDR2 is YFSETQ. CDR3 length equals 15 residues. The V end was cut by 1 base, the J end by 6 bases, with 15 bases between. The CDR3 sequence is CASSLSGGTLDTQYF. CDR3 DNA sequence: TGCGCCAGCAGCTTGAGTGGAGGTACACTGGATACGCAGTATTTT.

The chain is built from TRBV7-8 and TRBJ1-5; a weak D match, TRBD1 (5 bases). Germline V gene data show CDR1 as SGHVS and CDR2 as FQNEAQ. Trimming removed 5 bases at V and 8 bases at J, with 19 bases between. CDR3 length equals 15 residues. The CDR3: CASSQRGRQSEPQHF. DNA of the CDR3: TGTGCCAGCAGCCAAAGGGGCAGACAGTCCGAGCCCCAGCATTTT.